This TCR beta chain was documented in a study of neurological immune-mediated disorders. TCRdb fed the 5' RACE reads into MiXCR, producing one record per CDR3 protein. The sample gives more than 35,000 distinct CDR3 sequences, nearly 6.5% of which show up once; 0.55% to 0.6% is in the top ten. This clonotype has ten or more counts. At one end the junction does not follow the germline gene, possibly because of a read error. For the sorted libraries, fewer than 1.3 million CD4+ or CD8+ T cells were used. The sequenced sample consisted of CD4+ T cells from blood. The TCR sequence derives from a woman aged 35 to 49 in good health.

The CDR3 coding sequence is TGCGCCAGCAGCTTGGTTGCGGGAGGGGGCACCGGTGAGCTGTTTTTT. Protein sequence: CASSLVAGGGTGELFF. This chain links TRBV5-1 with TRBJ2-2; TRBD2 matches 9 bases. This CDR3 contains 16 residues. Germline V lookup: CDR1 SGHRS, CDR2 YFSETQ.